This is a list of T cell receptor beta chains from one sample in a study of blood T cell repertoires in COVID-19. Here immunoSEQ multiplex PCR was the method, and the copy in TCRdb shows in-frame clones only, minus some. This table has hundreds of thousands of clones, 86% appearing once. Sequences were obtained from PBMCs or T cells enriched from blood (not recorded which). The receptors derive from a woman between 50 and 59 years old who had recovered from COVID-19. Each CDR3 is given with its conserved first and last residue. D genes are given only for firm matches. Part of the rows lack a size; the others show once, few, many or a class for expanded clones.

clone_size,d_call,v_call,j_call,cdr3_length,cdr3_aa,cdr3_nt
few,TRBD1,TRBV6-2/TRBV6-3,TRBJ1-1,15,CASSFGTGGDTEAFF,TGTGCCAGCAGTTTCGGGACAGGGGGCGACACTGAAGCTTTCTTT
NA,NA,TRBV28,TRBJ1-2,14,CASSAGGVNYGYTF,TGTGCCAGCAGTGCCGGGGGTGTTAACTATGGCTACACCTTC
NA,TRBD1,TRBV28,TRBJ1-2,16,CASITGTASSSYGYTF,TGTGCCAGCATCACCGGGACAGCTTCATCCAGCTATGGCTACACCTTC
NA,NA,TRBV7-2,TRBJ2-5,14,CASSRNVGGETQYF,TGTGCCAGCAGCCGGAACGTGGGGGGAGAGACCCAGTACTTC
NA,NA,TRBV10-3,TRBJ1-1,17,CAISEYRGGNMNTEAFF,TGTGCCATCAGTGAGTACCGGGGGGGAAACATGAACACTGAAGCTTTCTTT
NA,TRBD1,TRBV6-5,TRBJ2-7,11,CASLQGYEQYF,TGTGCCAGCCTACAGGGGTACGAGCAGTACTTC
NA,NA,TRBV12-3/TRBV12-4,TRBJ1-1,13,CASSLGGGTEAFF,TGTGCCAGCAGCCTGGGAGGCGGCACTGAAGCTTTCTTT
NA,TRBD2,TRBV7-2,TRBJ2-3,16,CASSLNGGANADTQYF,TGTGCCAGCAGCTTAAACGGGGGGGCCAACGCAGATACGCAGTATTTT
NA,TRBD1,TRBV7-3,TRBJ2-2,15,CASRSGTENTGELFF,TGTGCCAGCAGATCCGGGACAGAGAACACCGGGGAGCTGTTTTTT
NA,NA,TRBV6-5,TRBJ2-4,12,CASSFGEGIQYF,TGTGCCAGCAGTTTCGGGGAAGGCATTCAGTACTTC
NA,TRBD2,TRBV5-5,TRBJ2-3,16,CASSLVAGPPAHTQYF,TGTGCCAGCAGCTTGGTAGCGGGGCCCCCCGCGCATACGCAGTATTTT
NA,TRBD2,TRBV7-3,TRBJ2-5,15,CASSRTSGYQETQYF,TGTGCCAGCAGCAGGACTAGCGGGTACCAAGAGACCCAGTACTTC
NA,TRBD1,TRBV6-2/TRBV6-3,TRBJ2-5,13,CASSDPGQKTQYF,TGTGCCAGCAGCGACCCGGGACAGAAGACCCAGTACTTC
once,NA,TRBV19,TRBJ1-6,15,CASSVAHSYNSPLHF,TGTGCCAGTAGTGTGGCACACTCCTATAATTCACCCCTCCACTTT